This TCR beta chain was recovered during a study of T cells in Graves' hyperthyroidism and ophthalmopathy. Study-level information: It was at initial diagnosis, before any treatment, that peripheral blood was collected.

Uncontrolled infection, other autoimmune disease, pregnancy or lactation barred patients from enrollment. This clonotype appeared once. V was pared by 3 bases and J by 3 bases, with 14 bases between. Looked up from germline, CDR1 is SQVTM and CDR2 is ANQGSEA. This CDR3 region has 14 residues. Regions amplified from RNA transcripts were the TCR beta CDR3 regions. HTBI primers were the set used in a first-round RT-PCR of the TCR CDR3. TCRdb re-analysed the multiplex PCR reads in MiXCR, keeping a single row per CDR3 protein. Altogether around 500,000 distinct CDR3 sequences are present, approximately 22% being singletons, with the ten largest covering less than 65%.

This clonotype was obtained from a woman in her seventies with Graves' ophthalmopathy. Sequencing was carried out using blood. This chain connects TRBV29-1 to TRBJ1-2; tentatively, D is TRBD1 (6 bases). In DNA form, the CDR3 reads TGCAGCGTTGACCTAAGGGGGGCCCACTATGGCTACACCTTC. This translates into CSVDLRGAHYGYTF.